This T cell receptor (beta chain) comes out of a study of CD8+CD57+ T cells in acquired aplastic anemia. Study-wide background: An average of roughly 3 ug of DNA was obtained from sorted CD4+ and CD8+ cells. Healthy donors averaged approximately 11 million reads for CD4+ cells.

The study's findings and limits: Patients and controls were found to share more than 25 CD8+ CDR3 sequences. The CD8+ Simpson's diversity of patients and controls was not significantly different.

Regarding this clonotype: Its specificity is unknown.

Germline V gene lookup returns CDR1 LNHNV and CDR2 YYDKDF (reference sequence). The CDR3 totals 15 residues. The V gene lost 5 bases and the J gene lost 4 bases, with 12 bases spanning the gap. Genomic DNA acted as the template from which TCR beta VDJ combination and CDR3 sequence profiling were carried out. TCRdb itself ran the reads through MiXCR, one entry per CDR3 protein. The sample contains approximately 50,000 distinct CDR3 sequences, approximately 78% of which appear only once. The chain joins TRBV15 to TRBJ1-6, with D hard to call. The source of this sequence is a human donor in good health, serving as a control. The sequencing input was sorted CD4+, CD8+, or CD8+CD57+ T cells (not recorded which) from PBMCs. CDR3 amino acids: CATSPRPDYNSPLHF. CDR3 DNA: TGTGCCACCAGCCCAAGGCCCGATTATAATTCACCCCTCCACTTT.